The T cell receptor (beta chain) under discussion was sequenced for a study of regulatory T cells in long-lasting Graves disease. Looking at the study overall: Graves' patients, diagnosed recently, had received antithyroid drugs under 3 months.

Details on this clonotype: Its target is not known.

The authors built TCR beta libraries using iRepertoire HTBI primers and Arm-PCR of CDR3 regions. TCRdb fed the multiplex PCR reads into MiXCR, producing one record per CDR3 protein. This table has approximately 490,000 distinct CDR3 sequences, around 15% appearing once. The germline V gene has CDR1 DFQATT and CDR2 SNEGSKA (reference sequence). V shed 3 bases and J shed 4 bases, with 16 bases lying between them. The CDR3 loop spans 14 amino acids. Time point indicated: newly diagnosed GD, antithyroid drugs for less than 3 months. The TCR library was made from RNA extracted from PBMCs. Overall study results and limits: Small numbers of samples may have cut accuracy.

This sample also appeared in a second study, on T cells in Graves' hyperthyroidism and ophthalmopathy. This second study notes: During a first-round RT-PCR of the TCR CDR3, the HTBI primer set was used.

The rearrangement joins TRBV20-1 to TRBJ2-7; D is perhaps TRBD2 (6 bases). The specimen was peripheral blood mononuclear cells (PBMCs), collected at new diagnosis, from a patient treated with antithyroid drugs. The TCR comes from a man between 35 and 55 years old with Graves disease. The CDR3 loop reads CSARGPGERYEQYF. The CDR3 DNA is TGCAGTGCTAGGGGGCCGGGGGAGAGGTACGAGCAGTACTTC.